The 28 T cell receptor beta chains in this list originate from one sample, sequenced in a study of human T cells and chemical hapten exposure. TCRdb used MiXCR to reprocess the RACE reads, holding one entry per CDR3 protein. Here the sample spans 360,000 or so distinct CDR3 sequences, about 6% being singletons. Time point reported: patch test 2, 6 weeks after DPC sensitization. The treatment here: therapeutic diphenylcyclopropenone sensitization with weekly scalp DPC. The sample consisted of whole blood, taken in connection with sensitization to the hapten diphenylcyclopropenone (DPC). The receptors derive from a young woman with alopecia areata. Some clones in this sample may be carry-over from other donors' samples.

The DNA of the CDR3 is TGCAGTGCTAGAGAGGCTAGCGGGGGGGCAGCAGATACGCAGTATTTT. Translated: CSAREASGGAADTQYF. V gene TRBV20-1 combines with J gene TRBJ2-3; 12 nucleotides line up with TRBD2. Looked up from germline, CDR1 is DFQATT and CDR2 is SNEGSKA (reference sequence). The V and J ends lost 0 bases and 4 bases, in that order; junction bases with no gene match: 5. This CDR3 has 16 residues.

This clonotype was seen at least ten times. The chain combines TRBV7-2 with TRBJ1-5; D unclear. Germline V gene data show CDR1 as SGHTA and CDR2 as FQGNSA. CDR3 length: 13 amino acids. Trimming stripped 1 base from V and 3 bases from J, with 4 bases between. The CDR3 bases are TGTGCCAGCAGCTTAGAGAACAATCAGCCCCAGCATTTT. Translation gives CASSLENNQPQHF. Complete variable domain (other parts from reference TRBV7-2 and TRBJ1-5): GAGVSQSPSNKVTEKGKDVELRCDPISGHTALYWYRQSLGQGLEFLIYFQGNSAPDKSGLPSDRFSAERTGGSVSTLTIQRTQQEDSAVYLCASSLENNQPQHFGDGTRLSIL.

Only a few counts were recorded for this clonotype. The chain employs TRBV6-5 and TRBJ2-1, with 8 bases matching TRBD2. CDR1 and CDR2 from the germline V gene are MNHEY and SVGAGI. The CDR3 length is 14 residues. V was pared by 11 bases and J by 0 bases, with 6 bases of the junction left unmatched. The CDR3 region is CAVRGVRSYNEQFF. The CDR3, as DNA: TGTGCCGTGCGGGGGGTTCGCTCCTACAATGAGCAGTTCTTC.

The chain links TRBV7-9 to TRBJ2-1, with TRBD2 matching over 9 bases. The CDR3 spans 18 residues. V shed 5 bases, J shed 0 bases, and the junction held 11 bases outside the gene matches. Germline assignment: CDR1 SEHNR and CDR2 FQNEAQ (reference sequence). CDR3 sequence (DNA): TGTGCCAGCAGCCTCCGTAGAGCGGGGGGCCACTCCTACAATGAGCAGTTCTTC. It yields the protein CASSLRRAGGHSYNEQFF.

In its sample, this clonotype was seen many times. The chain links TRBV12-3 or TRBV12-4 to TRBJ1-1; D is unresolved. CDR3 length: 14 residues. V lost 5 bases to trimming and J lost 5 bases, with 15 bases between them. In DNA form, the CDR3 reads TGTGCCAGCAGTCCCGCCTCACTTCTGACTGAAGCTTTCTTT. Its translation is CASSPASLLTEAFF.

In this sample, this clonotype turned up many times. This chain joins TRBV10-3 and TRBJ2-1; the match to TRBD2 covers 10 bases. Germline CDR1 reads ENHRY; CDR2 reads SYGVKD. CDR3 size: 17 residues. J lost 4 bases, V lost 5 bases, and 11 bases had no gene match. The CDR3 DNA reads TGTGCCATCAGTTACAGCGGGGGGGCCGGCATTTACAATGAGCAGTTCTTC. Residues: CAISYSGGAGIYNEQFF.

This clonotype has more than one count but fewer than ten. This chain links TRBV4-3 with TRBJ2-3, with TRBD2 matching 7 bases. This CDR3 spans 16 amino acids. Trimming cost V 3 bases and J 4 bases; bases outside gene matches: 10. Germline V lookup: CDR1 LGHNA, CDR2 YSLEER. CDR3 coding DNA: TGCGCCAGCAGCCACCACTCCGGACTAGGCGCAGATACGCAGTATTTT. Translated, it gives CASSHHSGLGADTQYF.

This clonotype was picked up a small number of times. The V gene is TRBV3-1, the J gene TRBJ2-7; TRBD1 might be the D (6 bases). The CDR3 totals 15 residues. V lost 2 bases and J lost 0, with 11 bases in between. Germline V gene sequence: CDR1 LGHDT, CDR2 YNNKEL (reference sequence). In nucleotides, the CDR3 is TGTGCCAGCAGCCAAACCCGGACAGACTCCTACGAGCAGTACTTC. It translates to CASSQTRTDSYEQYF.

This clonotype was counted at least ten times. The rearrangement joins TRBV6-6 to TRBJ1-3, with D perhaps TRBD1 (6 bases). The CDR3 runs to 14 residues. Per the germline V gene, CDR1 is MNHNY and CDR2 is SVGAGI (reference sequence). V was clipped by 5 bases and J by 0 bases, with 8 bases between them. The CDR3 DNA follows: TGTGCCAGCAGTAAGGACAGCTCTGGAAACACCATATATTTT. Amino acids: CASSKDSSGNTIYF.

This clonotype was picked up many times. The chain is built from TRBV4-3 and TRBJ2-7; 10 bases are a match to TRBD1. The CDR3 has 14 amino acids. The junction had 3 bases not matched to a gene; V was cut back by 5 bases and J by 2 bases. CDR1 is LGHNA and CDR2 is YSLEER in the germline V gene. CDR3 loop: CASSSGTGAYEQYF. The CDR3 DNA sequence: TGCGCCAGCAGCAGCGGGACAGGGGCCTACGAGCAGTACTTC.

At least ten counts were recorded for this clonotype. The DNA for the CDR3 is TGCAGTGCAGGACTAGATATTCAAGAGACCCAGTACTTC. It specifies CSAGLDIQETQYF. V gene TRBV20-1 combines with J gene TRBJ2-5; TRBD2 agrees at 7 bases. The CDR3 covers 13 residues. CDR1 is DFQATT and CDR2 is SNEGSKA in the germline V gene (reference sequence). J lost 2 bases, V lost 6 bases, and 6 bases had no gene match.

The chain joins TRBV12-3 or TRBV12-4 to TRBJ2-1, with D maybe TRBD2 (5 bases). The CDR3 totals 16 residues. The germline V and J ends were trimmed by 4 bases and 3 bases, with 16 bases remaining between them. CDR3 bases: TGTGCCAGCAGTTCTCATTTTTCTGCGGGCTACAATGAGCAGTTCTTC. This sequence encodes CASSSHFSAGYNEQFF.

In this sample, this clonotype turned up a few times. As DNA, the CDR3 is TGTGCCAGCACCAAAGGAGCGCTTCAAGAGACCCAGTACTTC. This codes for CASTKGALQETQYF. The chain carries TRBV28 and TRBJ2-5; no definite D call. V gave up 7 bases and J gave up 2 bases, with 14 bases separating them. The germline gives CDR1 MDHEN, CDR2 SYDVKM. The CDR3 extends over 14 amino acids.

There are many counts of this clonotype. The chain employs TRBV5-1 and TRBJ2-5, with TRBD2 matching 9 bases. The CDR3 extends over 15 amino acids. The V gene end was trimmed by 1 base and the J gene end by 1 base; junction bases not matched to a gene: 2. The germline CDR1 and CDR2 sequences are SGHRS and YFSETQ. As DNA, the CDR3 is TGCGCCAGCAGCTTGATTAGCGGGGGCCAAGAGACCCAGTACTTC. It codes for CASSLISGGQETQYF. Based on the CDR3 plus reference TRBV5-1 and TRBJ2-5, the full variable domain is KAGVTQTPRYLIKTRGQQVTLSCSPISGHRSVSWYQQTPGQGLQFLFEYFSETQRNKGNFPGRFSGRQFSNSRSEMNVSTLELGDSALYLCASSLISGGQETQYFGPGTRLLVL.

V and J are TRBV6-1 and TRBJ2-1; D is uncertain. The CDR3 is 13 residues long. Trimming left V 2 bases short and J 8 bases short, with 10 bases between. The germline V gene encodes CDR1 MNHNS and CDR2 SASEGT. The CDR3 coding sequence is TGTGCCAGCAGTGAAACTTGGGTCGATGAGCAGTTCTTC. The encoded protein is CASSETWVDEQFF.

This clonotype has a count of ten or more. The chain carries TRBV9 and TRBJ1-1; D call uncertain. Germline assignment: CDR1 SGDLS and CDR2 YYNGEE. CDR3 size: 12 residues. The ends were cut back, 4 bases at V and 3 bases at J, with 7 bases in the middle. In nucleotides, the CDR3 is TGTGCCAGCAGCATACAAGACACTGAAGCTTTCTTT. Its protein product is CASSIQDTEAFF.

In this sample, this clonotype turned up many times. The chain uses TRBV7-9 and TRBJ2-7, with 9 bases lining up with TRBD2. Germline loops: CDR1 SEHNR, CDR2 FQNEAQ (reference sequence). CDR3 size: 15 residues. The trim removed 6 bases at V and 2 bases at J, leaving 8 bases unmatched. The CDR3 here is CASSSERGVPYEQYF. The CDR3 DNA reads as TGTGCCAGCAGTAGTGAGCGGGGGGTCCCCTACGAGCAGTACTTC.

This clonotype occurred a few times. This chain uses TRBV15 with TRBJ1-6, with D unresolved. This CDR3 contains 16 residues. V lost 0 bases and J lost 0, with 6 bases in between. CDR1 and CDR2 from the germline V gene are LNHNV and YYDKDF (reference sequence). CDR3: CATSRDLSSYNSPLHF. Written as DNA, the CDR3 is TGTGCCACCAGCAGAGATTTAAGCTCCTATAATTCACCCCTCCACTTT.

Ten or more counts support this clonotype. This chain connects TRBV7-2 to TRBJ2-1, with TRBD1 as a possible D gene (6 bases). Deletions cut 2 bases from V and 7 bases from J, with 15 bases between. There are 15 residues in the CDR3. Germline V lookup: CDR1 SGHTA, CDR2 FQGNSA. The CDR3 DNA reads TGTGCCAGCAGCTTAAGGGGGACCCCTCGAAATGAGCAGTTCTTC. This translates into CASSLRGTPRNEQFF. The full variable domain, in which reference TRBV7-2 and TRBJ2-1 provide the parts outside the CDR3, is GAGVSQSPSNKVTEKGKDVELRCDPISGHTALYWYRQSLGQGLEFLIYFQGNSAPDKSGLPSDRFSAERTGGSVSTLTIQRTQQEDSAVYLCASSLRGTPRNEQFFGPGTRLTVL.

The chain has TRBV2 and TRBJ1-2, with D uncertain. The CDR3 totals 16 residues. V lost 6 bases to trimming and J lost 2 bases, with 19 bases between them. Germline V gives CDR1 SNHLY, CDR2 FYNNEI. This CDR3 is CASRDFRRASNYGYTF. In nucleotides, the CDR3 is TGTGCCAGCAGAGACTTTAGGAGAGCTTCCAACTATGGCTACACCTTC.

This clonotype was seen a handful of times. The chain joins TRBV5-1 to TRBJ2-7; TRBD1 matches at 8 bases. This CDR3 is built from 15 residues. Looked up from germline, CDR1 is SGHRS and CDR2 is YFSETQ. Trimming took 2 bases from V and 2 from J; bases not matched to a gene: 6. The CDR3 DNA is TGCGCCAGCAGCTTTGGACAGGGTTTCGCCTACGAGCAGTACTTC. This gives the protein CASSFGQGFAYEQYF. Drawing the rest from reference TRBV5-1 and TRBJ2-7, the complete variable domain is KAGVTQTPRYLIKTRGQQVTLSCSPISGHRSVSWYQQTPGQGLQFLFEYFSETQRNKGNFPGRFSGRQFSNSRSEMNVSTLELGDSALYLCASSFGQGFAYEQYFGPGTRLTVT.

This clonotype has more than one count but fewer than ten. This rearrangement joins TRBV14 to TRBJ2-1; D may be TRBD1 or TRBD2 (5 bases each). From germline, CDR1 is SGHDN and CDR2 FVKESK. V was pared by 4 bases and J by 0 bases, with 10 bases between. This CDR3 is built from 15 residues. This chain's CDR3 is CASSRGVNSYNEQFF. The CDR3 DNA reads as TGTGCCAGCAGCCGAGGGGTCAACTCCTACAATGAGCAGTTCTTC.

The chain has TRBV11-2 and TRBJ1-2; the D gene is possibly TRBD1 (5 bases). The V and J ends lost 0 bases and 13 bases respectively, with 12 bases between them. This CDR3 comprises 12 residues. Germline V lookup: CDR1 SGHAT, CDR2 FQNNGV. The CDR3 loop reads CASSLDVGVVTF. The CDR3 DNA is TGTGCCAGCAGCTTAGATGTGGGGGTGGTCACCTTC.

This clonotype occurred a few times. The chain uses TRBV7-9 and TRBJ1-1; D call uncertain. The CDR3 spans 12 residues. In germline, CDR1 is SEHNR, CDR2 FQNEAQ (reference sequence). V shed 4 bases and J shed 3 bases, with 6 bases lying between them. CDR3 sequence (DNA): TGTGCCAGCAGCTCAAGTTACACTGAAGCTTTCTTT. As protein: CASSSSYTEAFF.

The V call is TRBV7-2, the J call TRBJ2-3; D may match TRBD1 or TRBD2 (5 bases each). V lost 6 bases to trimming and J lost 6 bases, with 22 bases between them. This CDR3 spans 16 amino acids. Germline V gives CDR1 SGHTA, CDR2 FQGNSA. For the CDR3, the DNA is TGTGCCAGCAGTACCGGCAAGGGGACCCGCGCGGATACGCAGTATTTT. This sequence encodes CASSTGKGTRADTQYF.

The chain carries TRBV7-9 and TRBJ1-5; D gene unclear. This CDR3 comprises 14 residues. Germline CDR1 SEHNR, CDR2 FQNEAQ (reference sequence). The V gene lost 0 bases and the J gene lost 11 bases, with 14 bases spanning the gap. CDR3 coding DNA: TGTGCCAGCAGCTTAGCGCCTGGCCCACCAGCCCAGCATTTT. It encodes CASSLAPGPPAQHF. The full variable domain, completed using reference TRBV7-9 and TRBJ1-5, is DTGVSQNPRHKITKRGQNVTFRCDPISEHNRLYWYRQTLGQGPEFLTYFQNEAQLEKSRLLSDRFSAERPKGSFSTLEIQRTEQGDSAMYLCASSLAPGPPAQHFGDGTRLSIL.

Many counts were recorded for this clonotype. The gene calls are TRBV6-5 and TRBJ2-3; 9 bases agree with TRBD1. This CDR3 spans 16 amino acids. The germline CDR1 and CDR2 sequences are MNHEY and SVGAGI. J lost 0 bases, V lost 0 bases, and 1 base had no gene match. CDR3 residues: CASSYSGQGSTDTQYF. In DNA form, the CDR3 reads TGTGCCAGCAGTTACTCAGGACAGGGGAGCACAGATACGCAGTATTTT.

This clonotype appeared a few times. CDR3 nucleotide sequence: TGTGCCAGCAGCCGATTTCGAGGACTTAGTGGTGGAGAGGATGAGCAGTTCTTC. This gives the protein CASSRFRGLSGGEDEQFF. V and J are TRBV7-8 and TRBJ2-1, with a tentative D call TRBD2 (5 bases). Trimming cost V 5 bases and J 8 bases, with 28 bases left between them. This CDR3 spans 18 amino acids. From germline, CDR1 is SGHVS and CDR2 FQNEAQ.